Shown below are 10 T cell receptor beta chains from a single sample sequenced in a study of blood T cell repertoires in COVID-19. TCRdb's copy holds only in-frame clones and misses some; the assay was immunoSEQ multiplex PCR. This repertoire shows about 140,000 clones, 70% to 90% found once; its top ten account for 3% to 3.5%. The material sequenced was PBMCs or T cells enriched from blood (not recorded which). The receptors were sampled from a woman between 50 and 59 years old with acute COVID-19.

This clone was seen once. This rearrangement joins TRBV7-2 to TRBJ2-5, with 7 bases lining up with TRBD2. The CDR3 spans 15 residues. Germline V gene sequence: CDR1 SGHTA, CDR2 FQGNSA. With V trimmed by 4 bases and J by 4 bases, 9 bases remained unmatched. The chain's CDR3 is CASSSKTGRAETQYF. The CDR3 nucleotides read TGTGCCAGCAGCTCCAAAACGGGGAGGGCAGAGACCCAGTACTTC.

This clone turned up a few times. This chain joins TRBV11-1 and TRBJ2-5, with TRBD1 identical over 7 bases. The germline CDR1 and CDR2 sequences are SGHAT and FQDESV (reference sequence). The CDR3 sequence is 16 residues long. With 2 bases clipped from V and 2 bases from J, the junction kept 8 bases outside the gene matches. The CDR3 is CASSLHGPGGQETQYF. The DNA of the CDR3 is TGTGCCAGCAGCTTACATGGGCCAGGGGGTCAAGAGACCCAGTACTTC.

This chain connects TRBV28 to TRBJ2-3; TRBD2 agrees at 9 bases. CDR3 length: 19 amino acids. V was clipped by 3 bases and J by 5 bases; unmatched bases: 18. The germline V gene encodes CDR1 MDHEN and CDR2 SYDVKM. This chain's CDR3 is CASSFTLSGSEGFIDTQYF. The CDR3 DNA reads TGTGCCAGCAGTTTTACCCTTAGCGGGAGCGAGGGGTTTATAGATACGCAGTATTTT.

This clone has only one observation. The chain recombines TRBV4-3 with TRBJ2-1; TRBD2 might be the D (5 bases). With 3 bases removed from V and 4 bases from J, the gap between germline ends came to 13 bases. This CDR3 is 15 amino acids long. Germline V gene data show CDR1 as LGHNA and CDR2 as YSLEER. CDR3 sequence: CASSQSSRLYNEQFF. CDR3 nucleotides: TGCGCCAGCAGCCAGTCTAGCAGACTATACAATGAGCAGTTCTTC.

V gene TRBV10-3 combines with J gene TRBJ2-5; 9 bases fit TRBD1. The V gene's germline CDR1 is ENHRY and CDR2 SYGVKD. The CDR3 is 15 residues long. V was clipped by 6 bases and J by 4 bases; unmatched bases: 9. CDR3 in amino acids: CAIREQGAPPETQYF. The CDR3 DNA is TGTGCCATCAGGGAACAGGGGGCGCCTCCAGAGACCCAGTACTTC.

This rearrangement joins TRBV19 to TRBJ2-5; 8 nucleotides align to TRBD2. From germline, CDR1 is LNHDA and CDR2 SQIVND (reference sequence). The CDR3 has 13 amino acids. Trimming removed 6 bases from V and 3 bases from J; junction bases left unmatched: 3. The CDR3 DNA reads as TGTGCCAGTAGCGGACTAGCAGAAGAGACCCAGTACTTC. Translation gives CASSGLAEETQYF.

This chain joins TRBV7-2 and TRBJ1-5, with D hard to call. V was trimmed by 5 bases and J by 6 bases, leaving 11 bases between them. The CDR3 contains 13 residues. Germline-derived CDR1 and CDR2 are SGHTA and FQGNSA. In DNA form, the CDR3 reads TGTGCCAGCAGCCCCGAAGGCGGTCAGCCCCAGCATTTT. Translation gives CASSPEGGQPQHF.

CDR3 sequence (DNA): TGTGCCAGCAGCGTAGCGGAGGGTGGATCACCCCTCCACTTT. Protein: CASSVAEGGSPLHF. The chain has TRBV9 and TRBJ1-6; D gene ambiguous. This CDR3 contains 14 residues. Germline V gives CDR1 SGDLS, CDR2 YYNGEE. The V end lost 0 bases, the J end lost 10 bases, and 11 bases lay between the germline ends.

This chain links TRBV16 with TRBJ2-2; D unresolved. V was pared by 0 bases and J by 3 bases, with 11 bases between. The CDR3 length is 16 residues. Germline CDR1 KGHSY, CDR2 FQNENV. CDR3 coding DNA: TGTGCCAGCAGCCAATCCGCTCTCGGTTACACCGGGGAGCTGTTTTTT. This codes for CASSQSALGYTGELFF.

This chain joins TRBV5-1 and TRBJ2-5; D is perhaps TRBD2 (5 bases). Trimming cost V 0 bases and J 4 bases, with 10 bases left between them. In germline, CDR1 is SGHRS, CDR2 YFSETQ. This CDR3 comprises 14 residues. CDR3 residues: CASSLESGGETQYF. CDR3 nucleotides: TGCGCCAGCAGCTTGGAGTCAGGAGGAGAGACCCAGTACTTC.